This entry lists 18 T cell receptor beta chains sequenced from one sample in a study of blood T cell repertoires in COVID-19. The method was immunoSEQ multiplex PCR; TCRdb's version includes in-frame clones alone and lacks a portion of them. The sample lists fewer than 150,000 clones; around 83% were seen once. Sequencing was done on a sample of peripheral blood. These receptors were taken from a woman aged 60-70 years with COVID-19, enrolled during active disease.

This rearrangement joins TRBV12-2 to TRBJ1-5; the table's TRBD1 call for D was not verified on the DNA. TRBV12-2 is shown as a pseudogene. The CDR3 sequence is 16 residues long. The CDR3 sequence: CASRLNPRAGNQPQHF. The CDR3 DNA is TGTGCAAGTCGCTTAAACCCCAGGGCTGGCAATCAGCCCCAGCATTTT.

This chain connects TRBV19 to TRBJ1-1, with TRBD1 as a possible D gene (6 bases). V lost 4 bases and J lost 0, with 15 bases in between. The CDR3 consists of 16 residues. CDR1 LNHDA and CDR2 SQIVND come from the germline V gene (reference sequence). CDR3 coding DNA: TGTGCCAGTAGTAGACCGACGACAGGAGTGAACACTGAAGCTTTCTTT. This codes for CASSRPTTGVNTEAFF.

V usage is TRBV4-2 and J usage is TRBJ2-3; D gene unclear. The germline V and J ends were trimmed by 1 base and 4 bases, with 9 bases remaining between them. The CDR3 consists of 14 residues. Germline CDR1 LGHNA, CDR2 YNFKEQ. The CDR3 loop reads CASSQGLPPDTQYF. For the CDR3, the DNA is TGTGCCAGCAGCCAAGGACTCCCCCCAGATACGCAGTATTTT.

V gene TRBV18 combines with J gene TRBJ1-5; 7 positions agree with TRBD1. This CDR3 is 14 amino acids long. Germline V lookup: CDR1 KGHSH, CDR2 LQKENI. V trimming: 1 base; J trimming: 10 bases; junction bases outside the gene matches: 7. CDR3 sequence reads: CASSPRDSQLPQHF. CDR3 in DNA: TGTGCCAGCTCACCACGGGACAGCCAACTACCCCAGCATTTT.

The chain links TRBV10-3 to TRBJ1-5, with D possibly matching TRBD1 (5 bases). The germline V gene has CDR1 ENHRY and CDR2 SYGVKD. This CDR3 is built from 12 residues. V was trimmed by 6 bases and J by 5 bases, leaving 8 bases between them. The CDR3 DNA reads as TGTGCCATCAGGGGGGGGGATCAGCCCCAGCATTTT. The encoded protein is CAIRGGDQPQHF.

Note on this clone: The identical CDR3 is also encoded by other nucleotide sequences in the sample. For the CDR3, the DNA is TGTGCCAGCAGTTTCCGGGGGTATGGCTACACCTTC. Translated, it gives CASSFRGYGYTF. The chain links TRBV27 to TRBJ1-2, with D perhaps matching TRBD1 (5 bases). Trimming removed 3 bases from V and 5 bases from J, with 7 bases in between. CDR1 and CDR2 from the germline V gene are MNHEY and SMNVEV (reference sequence). CDR3 size: 12 residues.

J is TRBJ1-4 and V is TRBV10-3; D unclear. V lost 8 bases to trimming and J lost 4 bases, with 14 bases between them. This CDR3 spans 14 amino acids. Germline V gene sequence: CDR1 ENHRY, CDR2 SYGVKD. CDR3 sequence (DNA): TGTGCCATCGGAGGACGGTACGATAATGAAAAACTGTTTTTT. It encodes CAIGGRYDNEKLFF.

The gene calls are TRBV6-5 and TRBJ1-1; tentative D call: TRBD1 (6 bases). The V and J ends lost 1 base and 0 bases respectively, with 9 bases between them. Germline V gives CDR1 MNHEY, CDR2 SVGAGI. The CDR3 runs to 15 residues. Here the CDR3 reads CASSYLGGLNTEAFF. The DNA for the CDR3 is TGTGCCAGCAGTTACTTAGGGGGATTGAACACTGAAGCTTTCTTT.

Concerning this clone: Distinct nucleotide sequences in the sample also encode this CDR3. The CDR3 region has the DNA TGTGCCAGCAGTTTTTCTAGGAACACTGAAGCTTTCTTT. Protein product: CASSFSRNTEAFF. The V and J genes are TRBV12-3 or TRBV12-4 and TRBJ1-1, with no clear D. The length of the CDR3 is 13 residues. The germline V and J ends were trimmed by 3 bases and 1 base, with 6 bases remaining between them.

The V call is TRBV7-3, the J call TRBJ2-2; 10 bases line up with TRBD1. V trimming: 5 bases; J trimming: 4 bases; junction bases outside the gene matches: 4. Looked up from germline, CDR1 is SGHTA and CDR2 is FQGTGA. The CDR3 is made up of 15 amino acids. This CDR3 is CASSPDRGTTGELFF. In DNA form, the CDR3 reads TGTGCCAGCAGCCCGGACAGGGGGACCACCGGGGAGCTGTTTTTT.

The chain is built from TRBV5-6 and TRBJ2-7; D not certain. Looked up from germline, CDR1 is SGHDT and CDR2 is YYEEEE. The CDR3 length is 13 residues. V lost 0 bases and J lost 1, with 5 bases in between. The DNA for the CDR3 is TGTGCCAGCAGCTTGGAATCTTCCTACGAGCAGTACTTC. Protein: CASSLESSYEQYF.

This chain uses TRBV19 with TRBJ1-2; 8 nucleotides match TRBD1. Per the germline V gene, CDR1 is LNHDA and CDR2 is SQIVND (reference sequence). This CDR3 is built from 13 residues. Trimming cost V 9 bases and J 4 bases; bases outside gene matches: 7. The CDR3 nucleotides read TGTGCCAGCCAAAAAGGGACAGGCTATGGCTACACCTTC. This gives the protein CASQKGTGYGYTF.

V and J are TRBV7-9 and TRBJ1-1, with D possibly TRBD1 on 6 matching bases. The CDR3 loop spans 15 amino acids. The V and J ends lost 6 bases and 0 bases respectively, with 14 bases between them. CDR1 SEHNR and CDR2 FQNEAQ come from the germline V gene (reference sequence). The CDR3 sequence: CASRPRTVMNTEAFF. Written as DNA, the CDR3 is TGTGCCAGCAGGCCCCGGACAGTCATGAACACTGAAGCTTTCTTT.

This rearrangement joins TRBV6-2 or TRBV6-3 to TRBJ2-5; 7 nucleotides agree with TRBD2. This CDR3 has 13 amino acids. V gave up 4 bases and J gave up 7 bases; unmatched junction bases: 6. Per the germline V gene, CDR1 is MNHEY and CDR2 is SVGEGT. The CDR3 loop is CASSSGRGGTQYF. As DNA, the CDR3 is TGTGCCAGCAGTTCGGGACGCGGGGGGACCCAGTACTTC.

V and J are TRBV6-5 and TRBJ2-1; 12 nucleotides align to TRBD2. Germline CDR1 MNHEY, CDR2 SVGAGI. V shed 6 bases and J 9 bases; nucleotides not matched to a gene: 3. The CDR3 contains 13 residues. The CDR3 loop reads CASRLAGGIEQFF. DNA of the CDR3: TGTGCCAGCAGACTAGCGGGGGGTATTGAGCAGTTCTTC.

V usage is TRBV7-9 and J usage is TRBJ1-2, with 8 bases fitting TRBD1. The CDR3 runs to 16 residues. CDR1 and CDR2 (germline): SEHNR, FQNEAQ (reference sequence). V lost 3 bases, J lost 1 base, and 7 bases stayed unmatched. CDR3 protein: CASSLEDRAINYGYTF. In DNA form, the CDR3 reads TGTGCCAGCAGCTTGGAGGACAGGGCGATTAACTATGGCTACACCTTC.

CDR3 in amino acids: CASSWDRENQPQHF. CDR3 bases: TGTGCCAGTAGTTGGGACAGGGAAAATCAGCCCCAGCATTTT. This rearrangement joins TRBV19 to TRBJ1-5, with 9 bases matching TRBD1. CDR3 size: 14 residues. From germline, CDR1 is LNHDA and CDR2 SQIVND (reference sequence). Losses at the gene ends were 5 bases for V and 4 bases for J; bases not matched to a gene: 3.

CDR3: CASSPRGTVNQPQHF. The CDR3 DNA reads as TGTGCCAGTAGTCCCAGGGGGACAGTCAATCAGCCCCAGCATTTT. This chain links TRBV19 with TRBJ1-5; 7 nucleotides match TRBD1. The germline V gene has CDR1 LNHDA and CDR2 SQIVND (reference sequence). This CDR3 region has 15 residues. With 5 bases clipped from V and 3 bases from J, the junction kept 7 bases outside the gene matches. Based on the CDR3 plus reference TRBV19 and TRBJ1-5, the full variable domain is DGGITQSPKYLFRKEGQNVTLSCEQNLNHDAMYWYRQDPGQGLRLIYYSQIVNDFQKGDIAEGYSVSREKKESFPLTVTSAQKNPTAFYLCASSPRGTVNQPQHFGDGTRLSIL.